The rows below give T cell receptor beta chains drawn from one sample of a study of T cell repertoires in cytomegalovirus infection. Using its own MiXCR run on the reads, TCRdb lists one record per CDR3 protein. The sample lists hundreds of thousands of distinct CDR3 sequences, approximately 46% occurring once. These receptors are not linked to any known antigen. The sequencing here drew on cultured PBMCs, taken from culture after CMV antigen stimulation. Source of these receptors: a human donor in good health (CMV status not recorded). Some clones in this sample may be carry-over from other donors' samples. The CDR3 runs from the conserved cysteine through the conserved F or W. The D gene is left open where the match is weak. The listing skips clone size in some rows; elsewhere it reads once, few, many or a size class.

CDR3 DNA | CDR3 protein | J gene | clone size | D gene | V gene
TGTGCCAGCAGTTACCTCTTCACCGGGGAGCTGTTTTTT | CASSYLFTGELFF | TRBJ2-2 | . | . | TRBV6-6
TGTGCCAGCACGCATGGGGGACAGTCCTACGAGCAGTACTTC | CASTHGGQSYEQYF | TRBJ2-7 | . | TRBD1 | TRBV12-3/TRBV12-4
TGTGCCAGCAGTTTAAAAGACCGTAATCAGCCCCAGCATTTT | CASSLKDRNQPQHF | TRBJ1-5 | . | . | TRBV12-3/TRBV12-4
TGTGCCAGCAGCCCTTTTGGGACAGGGGGCTGGGGCGAGCAGTACTTC | CASSPFGTGGWGEQYF | TRBJ2-7 | . | TRBD1 | TRBV7-9
TGTGCCAGCAGACAACAGGGTTTTGGGGGCTACACCTTC | CASRQQGFGGYTF | TRBJ1-2 | . | . | TRBV12-3/TRBV12-4
TGTGCCAGCAGTTCCATTAGCGGGGGCCCATACGAGCAGTACTTC | CASSSISGGPYEQYF | TRBJ2-7 | few | TRBD2 | TRBV6-5
TGTGCCAGCAGTCGGGGGGTACAGCGGGGGGGCCTCGGGAACAATGAGCAGTTCTTC | CASSRGVQRGGLGNNEQFF | TRBJ2-1 | few | TRBD2 | TRBV7-7
TGTGCCAGCAGCCATAGTCCCGGGACAGGGGCGGGAGAGCAGTTCTTC | CASSHSPGTGAGEQFF | TRBJ2-1 | few | TRBD1 | TRBV7-9
TGTGCCAGTAGTATAAGGGGCGCCTATAATTCACCCCTCCACTTT | CASSIRGAYNSPLHF | TRBJ1-6 | . | . | TRBV19
TGTGCCAGCAGCTCCCCCCTTGGCGAAGCTTTCTTT | CASSSPLGEAFF | TRBJ1-1 | . | . | TRBV7-6
TGTGCCAGCACAGCGCGTCCGGGTCAGCCCCAGCATTTT | CASTARPGQPQHF | TRBJ1-5 | . | . | TRBV28
TGCGCCAGCAGTCAAAGGGTGTGGGCGCGAGACACAGATACGCAGTATTTT | CASSQRVWARDTDTQYF | TRBJ2-3 | . | . | TRBV4-3
TGTGCCAGCACGGTCGGAGCGGCCTTTTACAATGAGCAGTTCTTC | CASTVGAAFYNEQFF | TRBJ2-1 | . | . | TRBV6-8
TGTGCCAGCAGCTTTGGAGACTTGGGAGATACGCAGTATTTT | CASSFGDLGDTQYF | TRBJ2-3 | many | . | TRBV7-2
TGTGCCAGCAGGAGGTCAGGGCTCGGAAACACCATATATTTT | CASRRSGLGNTIYF | TRBJ1-3 | . | . | TRBV28
TGTGCCAGCAGTCGGCCGGGGTACGAGCAGTACTTC | CASSRPGYEQYF | TRBJ2-7 | . | . | TRBV5-4
TGTGCCAGCAGCCCAGCAGCTAACTATGGCTACACCTTC | CASSPAANYGYTF | TRBJ1-2 | . | . | TRBV7-2
TGTGCCAGCAGCGAAGTGGGGGAGACCCAGTACTTC | CASSEVGETQYF | TRBJ2-5 | few | . | TRBV11-2
TGTGCCAGCAGCTTAATCGAGCGGGGGGGCGGAGGGACCCAGTACTTC | CASSLIERGGGGTQYF | TRBJ2-5 | few | TRBD2 | TRBV7-2
TGCAGTGTCAAGACAGGGGTGGGCGATACGCAGTATTTT | CSVKTGVGDTQYF | TRBJ2-3 | . | TRBD1 | TRBV20-1
TGCGCCAGCAGCTCCGGGACAATAGACGGCAATGAGCAGTTCTTC | CASSSGTIDGNEQFF | TRBJ2-1 | . | . | TRBV5-1
TGTGCCAGCAGCTTCGCAACTAGCGGGGGGTTCAATGAGCAGTTCTTC | CASSFATSGGFNEQFF | TRBJ2-1 | . | TRBD2 | TRBV7-2
TGTGCCAGCACTCGACCGGACAGGGTGAGGGGAGGCTACACCTTC | CASTRPDRVRGGYTF | TRBJ1-2 | . | TRBD1 | TRBV12-3/TRBV12-4
TGTGCCAGCAGCTTTGACAGGGGGCTGGCCCAGCATTTT | CASSFDRGLAQHF | TRBJ1-5 | . | TRBD1 | TRBV7-8
TGTGCCAGCAGCCCGACCCGGGTCCCCGGGACAGGGTTTAACACCGGGGAGCTGTTTTTT | CASSPTRVPGTGFNTGELFF | TRBJ2-2 | . | TRBD1 | TRBV11-2
TGTGCCAGCAGTTTTGAACATGGTCAGCCCCAGCATTTT | CASSFEHGQPQHF | TRBJ1-5 | . | . | TRBV12-3/TRBV12-4
TGTGCCAGCAGCTTAAGGGGCGCCTTCGCCTACGAGCAGTACTTC | CASSLRGAFAYEQYF | TRBJ2-7 | . | . | TRBV7-8
TGTGCCAGCGCCCCGGCGGGGGGCTCCTACGAGCAGTACTTC | CASAPAGGSYEQYF | TRBJ2-7 | few | TRBD2 | TRBV7-2
TGTGCCAGCCGACAGGGGGTTGGTGAAAAACTGTTTTTT | CASRQGVGEKLFF | TRBJ1-4 | . | TRBD1 | TRBV6-6
TGTGCCAGCAAAAAGAGGGACGGTGGCTACACCTTC | CASKKRDGGYTF | TRBJ1-2 | . | . | TRBV6-1
TGTGCCAGCAGCCCTGCAACAGGTCGGACCTTCAACACTGAAGCTTTCTTT | CASSPATGRTFNTEAFF | TRBJ1-1 | . | . | TRBV5-4
TGTGCCAGCAGCCCTGACCCGAGCTCCTACAATGAGCAGTTCTTC | CASSPDPSSYNEQFF | TRBJ2-1 | few | . | TRBV12-3/TRBV12-4
TGTGCCAGCAGTGATGGAACTAGCGGGCGCAATGAGCAGTTCTTC | CASSDGTSGRNEQFF | TRBJ2-1 | few | TRBD2 | TRBV2
TGTGCCAGCAGCTTTTGGGGGGGCGCCTCAGATACGCAGTATTTT | CASSFWGGASDTQYF | TRBJ2-3 | . | . | TRBV7-4
TGTGCCAGCAGCTCAGACCTCGATAGCGGGGGCCATACCGGCACAGATACGCAGTATTTT | CASSSDLDSGGHTGTDTQYF | TRBJ2-3 | . | TRBD2 | TRBV7-2
TGTGCCAGCAGCACCGGGGGCGGGAGGGCCTACGAGCAGTACTTC | CASSTGGGRAYEQYF | TRBJ2-7 | . | TRBD2 | TRBV5-4
TGTGCCAGCAGCGCTACAGGGTTCGAGCAGTACTTC | CASSATGFEQYF | TRBJ2-7 | . | . | TRBV7-9
TGCGCCAGCAGGACTCTCCGGCCCAAGGGCACAGATACGCAGTATTTT | CASRTLRPKGTDTQYF | TRBJ2-3 | few | . | TRBV5-1
TGCAGTGCTGGCGTCAATGAGCAGTTCTTC | CSAGVNEQFF | TRBJ2-1 | . | . | TRBV20-1
TGTGCCAGCAGCTTAGACGGAGTAGAGCTCTACAATGAGCAGTTCTTC | CASSLDGVELYNEQFF | TRBJ2-1 | . | . | TRBV7-2
TGTGCCAGCAGCCACCTCCCGGGAGATACGCAGTATTTT | CASSHLPGDTQYF | TRBJ2-3 | . | . | TRBV7-2
TGCAGTGCTAAGGTGATTGTAGAGACCCAGTACTTC | CSAKVIVETQYF | TRBJ2-5 | . | . | TRBV20-1
TGTGCCAGCAGCCCTCAGGGGGGAGAGACCTACGAGCAGTACTTC | CASSPQGGETYEQYF | TRBJ2-7 | . | . | TRBV7-2
TGTGCCAGCAGTTACTCGAGGTTGGGCGGGACTAGCACAGATACGCAGTATTTT | CASSYSRLGGTSTDTQYF | TRBJ2-3 | . | . | TRBV6-2/TRBV6-3
TGTGCCAGCAGTGGCTTACTACACAGCTACGAGCAGTACTTC | CASSGLLHSYEQYF | TRBJ2-7 | . | . | TRBV2
TGTGCCAGCAGCTCTCCTGGCGGGGAGCTGTTTTTT | CASSSPGGELFF | TRBJ2-2 | . | . | TRBV7-2
TGTGCCAGCAGCCAGCGGGAGGGGTTCGACGAGCAGTACTTC | CASSQREGFDEQYF | TRBJ2-7 | . | TRBD2 | TRBV7-2
TGTGCCAGTATCCACAGGGGTCTGAACACTGAAGCTTTCTTT | CASIHRGLNTEAFF | TRBJ1-1 | few | TRBD1 | TRBV19
TGTGCCAGCAGCTTAGCGACAGGCACAGATACGCAGTATTTT | CASSLATGTDTQYF | TRBJ2-3 | many | . | TRBV7-2
TGTGCCAGCAGTTTAGTTACCAGGATAAATAGCAATCAGCCCCAGCATTTT | CASSLVTRINSNQPQHF | TRBJ1-5 | . | . | TRBV12-3/TRBV12-4
TGTGCCAGCAGCTATAGGGGGAGCACAGATACGCAGTATTTT | CASSYRGSTDTQYF | TRBJ2-3 | few | . | TRBV11-2